One sample yielded the 26 T cell receptor beta chains listed below, sequenced in a study of PD-1 blockade in classical Hodgkin lymphoma. Autologous stem cell transplantation was followed by relapse in every patient, and brentuximab vedotin exposure varied. Libraries were prepared by immunoSEQ multiplex PCR; TCRdb keeps only in-frame clonotypes and omits some of them. The table records roughly 47,000 clones, roughly 80% of them present only once. The starting material was peripheral blood mononuclear cells (PBMCs), obtained before the second cycle of nivolumab. The receptor source for this set is a human donor with classical Hodgkin lymphoma.

The genes are TRBV5-1 and TRBJ2-7; a weak D match, TRBD1 (5 bases). Trimming removed 4 bases at V and 0 bases at J, with 14 bases between. The CDR3 runs to 15 residues. CDR1 SGHRS and CDR2 YFSETQ come from the germline V gene. The CDR3 bases are TGCGCCAGCAGCGTGGCCGGACAACGCTCCTACGAGCAGTACTTC. It is translated as CASSVAGQRSYEQYF.

The V and J genes are TRBV7-6 and TRBJ1-2; 8 bases fit TRBD1. V was clipped by 5 bases and J by 6 bases; unmatched bases: 11. Germline V gives CDR1 SGHVS, CDR2 FNYEAQ. This CDR3 is 15 amino acids long. As DNA, the CDR3 is TGTGCCAGCAGCCCACGGACAGGGCCTGTCGATGGCTACACCTTC. Encoded protein: CASSPRTGPVDGYTF.

J is TRBJ2-3 and V is TRBV27, with D hard to call. The germline V gene has CDR1 MNHEY and CDR2 SMNVEV (reference sequence). V lost 2 bases, J lost 5 bases, and 5 bases lay in between. The CDR3 length is 12 residues. The CDR3 DNA is TGTGCCAGCAGTTTAAGTGGAGATACGCAGTATTTT. It specifies CASSLSGDTQYF.

The chain recombines TRBV7-2 with TRBJ2-3; possibly TRBD1 for D (5 bases). The CDR3 length is 13 residues. V lost 3 bases, J lost 3 bases, and 7 bases lay in between. Germline-derived CDR1 and CDR2 are SGHTA and FQGNSA. CDR3 region: CASSFRQTDTQYF. Written as DNA, the CDR3 is TGTGCCAGCAGCTTTCGACAGACAGATACGCAGTATTTT.

The rearrangement links TRBV6-5 to TRBJ1-5; no firm D call. The germline V gene has CDR1 MNHEY and CDR2 SVGAGI. There are 15 residues in the CDR3. With 0 bases removed from V and 6 bases from J, the gap between germline ends came to 12 bases. CDR3 sequence: CASSYSVSVGQPQHF. DNA for the CDR3: TGTGCCAGCAGTTACTCGGTGTCGGTCGGTCAGCCCCAGCATTTT.

This chain connects TRBV5-3 to TRBJ1-2, with TRBD1 matching 12 bases. TRBV5-3 has ORF status, its function being uncertain. The CDR3 is 18 residues long. V shed 0 bases and J 4 bases; nucleotides not matched to a gene: 10. The DNA of the CDR3 is TGTGCCAGAAGCTTGGTCGGGACAGGGGGCGTCGCGGGCTATGGCTACACCTTC. Translating it yields CARSLVGTGGVAGYGYTF.

This clone showed up just a few times. This rearrangement joins TRBV5-1 to TRBJ1-2, with 8 bases aligning to TRBD1. Germline V gene data show CDR1 as SGHRS and CDR2 as YFSETQ. V was pared by 2 bases and J by 5 bases, with 5 bases of the junction left unmatched. The CDR3 length is 14 residues. CDR3 residues: CASSFAGGAYGYTF. CDR3 DNA sequence: TGCGCCAGCAGCTTTGCAGGGGGCGCGTATGGCTACACCTTC.

The sample holds a few counts of this clone. The chain is built from TRBV6-5 and TRBJ1-2; 9 positions match TRBD1. CDR1 is MNHEY and CDR2 is SVGAGI in the germline V gene. The CDR3 spans 14 residues. Trimming cost V 5 bases and J 4 bases; bases outside gene matches: 5. DNA for the CDR3: TGTGCCAGCAGTGATACAGGGGGCGTCTATGGCTACACCTTC. Protein product: CASSDTGGVYGYTF.

The chain combines TRBV5-5 with TRBJ1-2; a possible D gene is TRBD1 (5 bases). Trimming removed 0 bases from V and 8 bases from J, with 14 bases in between. The V gene's germline CDR1 is SGHKS and CDR2 YYEKEE (reference sequence). CDR3 length equals 14 residues. The CDR3 here is CASSLARGAGGYTF. The CDR3 DNA is TGTGCCAGCAGCTTGGCCAGAGGGGCTGGAGGCTACACCTTC. Supplemented by reference TRBV5-5 and TRBJ1-2, the full variable domain reads DAGVTQSPTHLIKTRGQQVTLRCSPISGHKSVSWYQQVLGQGPQFIFQYYEKEERGRGNFPDRFSARQFPNYSSELNVNALLLGDSALYLCASSLARGAGGYTFGSGTRLTVV.

This chain links TRBV19 with TRBJ1-2, with a weak D call TRBD1 (5 bases). Germline V CDR1 and CDR2: LNHDA, SQIVND (reference sequence). The CDR3 loop spans 14 amino acids. V was trimmed by 6 bases and J by 6 bases, leaving 17 bases between them. CDR3 protein: CASRTSGGTHGYTF. In DNA, the CDR3 is TGTGCCAGTAGAACGAGTGGGGGAACCCATGGCTACACCTTC.

As DNA, the CDR3 is TGTGCCAGCAGTTCTCCTGCCGGGGAGCTGTTTTTT. Its translation is CASSSPAGELFF. The genes are TRBV6-6 and TRBJ2-2; D is unclear. CDR3 length equals 12 residues. Trimming pared 4 bases from V and 6 bases from J, leaving 6 bases between. Looked up from germline, CDR1 is MNHNY and CDR2 is SVGAGI (reference sequence).

A few counts support this clone. This sequence joins TRBV30 and TRBJ1-1; D is possibly TRBD1 (6 bases). Germline CDR1 GTSNPN, CDR2 SVGIG (reference sequence). Trimming pared 2 bases from V and 8 bases from J, leaving 15 bases between. The CDR3 is made up of 13 amino acids. CDR3 amino acids: CAWSMKPRGEAFF. Here the CDR3 DNA reads TGTGCCTGGAGTATGAAGCCCAGGGGAGAAGCTTTCTTT.

A single count supports this clone. The rearrangement uses TRBV13 and TRBJ2-7; 9 bases are shared with TRBD1. The CDR3 has 14 residues. The V and J ends lost 5 bases and 5 bases, in that order; junction bases with no gene match: 7. Looked up from germline, CDR1 is PRHDT and CDR2 is FYEKMQ (reference sequence). The CDR3 region is CASSRTGTGNEQYF. For the CDR3, the DNA is TGTGCCAGCAGCCGTACCGGGACAGGGAACGAGCAGTACTTC.

The V call is TRBV7-9, the J call TRBJ2-7; 10 positions match TRBD2. The CDR3 is made up of 17 amino acids. The germline V gene encodes CDR1 SEHNR and CDR2 FQNEAQ (reference sequence). The junction had 6 bases not matched to a gene; V was cut back by 1 base and J by 0 bases. In nucleotides, the CDR3 is TGTGCCAGCAGCTTAGTCCTTCGGACTAGCGGCTCCTACGAGCAGTACTTC. Translating gives CASSLVLRTSGSYEQYF.

This chain joins TRBV29-1 and TRBJ1-1, with 7 positions matching TRBD1. V shed 6 bases, J shed 2 bases, and the junction held 6 bases outside the gene matches. The CDR3 runs 13 residues. Germline V gene data show CDR1 as SQVTM and CDR2 as ANQGSEA. The CDR3 DNA is TGCAGCGTCGTAAGGGGGCAAAACACTGAAGCTTTCTTT. Translation gives CSVVRGQNTEAFF.

J is TRBJ1-6 and V is TRBV19, with a possible D match to TRBD1 (5 bases). The CDR3 length is 15 residues. V lost 2 bases and J lost 7, with 12 bases in between. Germline loops: CDR1 LNHDA, CDR2 SQIVND (reference sequence). The CDR3 reads CASSIYPGLNSPLHF. The CDR3 DNA is TGTGCCAGTAGTATATATCCAGGGCTCAATTCACCCCTCCACTTT.

With respect to this clone: A much larger clone differs from this one at a single base, so this may be a read error. In DNA, the CDR3 is TGTGCCAGCAGGGGACAGGGGGCCTACGAGCAGTACTTC. This codes for CASRGQGAYEQYF. The rearrangement uses TRBV6-1 and TRBJ2-7, with TRBD1 matching 11 bases. Germline V gene data show CDR1 as MNHNS and CDR2 as SASEGT. V was clipped by 6 bases and J by 2 bases; unmatched bases: 0. This CDR3 region has 13 residues.

The chain carries TRBV28 and TRBJ1-5, with 8 bases lining up with TRBD1. Looked up from germline, CDR1 is MDHEN and CDR2 is SYDVKM. Germline trimming cut 6 bases from V and 7 bases from J; bases unmatched to any gene: 11. This CDR3 region has 15 residues. In nucleotides, the CDR3 is TGTGCCAGCAGCCCGTCGGACAGGGCTTACCAGCCCCAGCATTTT. Protein: CASSPSDRAYQPQHF.

V and J are TRBV21-1 and TRBJ2-7; TRBD1 reflects the table's D call only, with no check against the DNA. TRBV21-1 is tagged as a pseudogene. This CDR3 region has 14 residues. CDR3 DNA: TGTGCCAGCAGCCGGACAGGGGGCTCCTACGAGCAGTACTTC. Its protein is CASSRTGGSYEQYF.

The chain employs TRBV5-4 and TRBJ1-2; D remains unclear. This CDR3 is built from 14 residues. V gave up 0 bases and J gave up 3 bases, with 9 bases separating them. Germline loops: CDR1 SGHNT, CDR2 YYREEE (reference sequence). In DNA, the CDR3 is TGTGCCAGCAGCTTGGCGGCAGCTCACTATGGCTACACCTTC. Protein sequence: CASSLAAAHYGYTF.

The chain joins TRBV5-4 to TRBJ1-2; D unclear. Trimming left V 0 bases short and J 2 bases short, with 8 bases between. CDR1 and CDR2 from the germline V gene are SGHNT and YYREEE (reference sequence). The CDR3 loop spans 14 amino acids. The CDR3: CASSLDPANYGYTF. The CDR3, as DNA: TGTGCCAGCAGCTTGGATCCAGCAAACTATGGCTACACCTTC.

V and J are TRBV6-6 and TRBJ2-3; D uncertain. V gave up 6 bases and J gave up 5 bases, with 12 bases separating them. Germline V gene sequence: CDR1 MNHNY, CDR2 SVGAGI (reference sequence). CDR3 length: 13 residues. In DNA form, the CDR3 reads TGTGCCAGCAGCGAACCTCCCTTAGATACGCAGTATTTT. Translating it yields CASSEPPLDTQYF.

V and J are TRBV6-5 and TRBJ1-1; tentative D call: TRBD1 (5 bases). The CDR3 is 13 residues long. CDR1 and CDR2 (germline): MNHEY, SVGAGI. Trimming took off 4 bases at V and 3 bases at J, with 9 bases between the two ends. In DNA, the CDR3 is TGTGCCAGCAGTTTCCGGGACGACACTGAAGCTTTCTTT. This encodes CASSFRDDTEAFF.

The genes are TRBV28 and TRBJ1-5, with D perhaps matching TRBD1 (6 bases). Trimming stripped 4 bases from V and 7 bases from J, with 14 bases between. Germline V CDR1 and CDR2: MDHEN, SYDVKM. There are 14 residues in the CDR3. DNA of the CDR3: TGTGCCAGCAGTTCCGGACAGTCTCACCAGCCCCAGCATTTT. Its translation: CASSSGQSHQPQHF. The variable domain in full, with the rest retrieved from reference TRBV28 and TRBJ1-5, is DVKVTQSSRYLVKRTGEKVFLECVQDMDHENMFWYRQDPGLGLRLIYFSYDVKMKEKGDIPEGYSVSREKKERFSLILESASTNQTSMYLCASSSGQSHQPQHFGDGTRLSIL.

This chain connects TRBV10-3 to TRBJ1-4, with a possible D match to TRBD1 (6 bases). CDR3 length equals 13 residues. V gave up 10 bases and J gave up 8 bases, with 17 bases separating them. In germline, CDR1 is ENHRY, CDR2 SYGVKD. CDR3 region: CATNREPSEKLFF. The CDR3 DNA sequence: TGTGCCACGAACAGGGAGCCCAGCGAAAAACTGTTTTTT.

This clone was found a few times. V gene TRBV18 combines with J gene TRBJ2-4, with D unclear. Trimming cost V 4 bases and J 8 bases, with 18 bases left between them. The CDR3 sequence is 15 residues long. Germline V gene sequence: CDR1 KGHSH, CDR2 LQKENI. CDR3 nucleotides: TGTGCCAGCTCACAGGACCTTAATCCCCGGGACATTCAGTACTTC. It translates to CASSQDLNPRDIQYF.